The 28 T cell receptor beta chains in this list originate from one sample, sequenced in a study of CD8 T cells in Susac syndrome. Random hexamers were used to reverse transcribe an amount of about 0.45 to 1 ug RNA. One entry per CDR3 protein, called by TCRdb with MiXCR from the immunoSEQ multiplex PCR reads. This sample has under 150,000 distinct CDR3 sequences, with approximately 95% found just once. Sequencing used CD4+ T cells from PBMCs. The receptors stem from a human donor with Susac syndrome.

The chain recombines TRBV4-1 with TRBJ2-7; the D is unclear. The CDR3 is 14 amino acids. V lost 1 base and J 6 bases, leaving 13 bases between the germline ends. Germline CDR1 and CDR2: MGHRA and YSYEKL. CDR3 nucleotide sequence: TGCGCCAGCAGCCAAGTTCGCACAAGTAGCGAGCAGTACTTC. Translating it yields CASSQVRTSSEQYF.

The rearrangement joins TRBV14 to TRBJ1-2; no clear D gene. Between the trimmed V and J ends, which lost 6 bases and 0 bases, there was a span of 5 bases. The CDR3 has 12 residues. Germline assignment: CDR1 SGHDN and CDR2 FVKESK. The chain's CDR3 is CASSFTNYGYTF. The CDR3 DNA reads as TGTGCCAGCAGTTTCACTAACTATGGCTACACCTTC.

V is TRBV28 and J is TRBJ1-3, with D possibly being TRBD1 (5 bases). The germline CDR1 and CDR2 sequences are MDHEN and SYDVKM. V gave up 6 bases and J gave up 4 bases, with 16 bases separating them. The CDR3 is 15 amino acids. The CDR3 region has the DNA TGTGCCAGCAGCCCCAGGGAGGCGGGAGGAAACACCATATATTTT. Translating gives CASSPREAGGNTIYF.

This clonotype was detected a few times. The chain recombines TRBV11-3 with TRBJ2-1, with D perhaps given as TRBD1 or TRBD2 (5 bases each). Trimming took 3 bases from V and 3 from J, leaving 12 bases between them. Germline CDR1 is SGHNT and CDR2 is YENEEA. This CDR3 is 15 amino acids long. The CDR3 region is CASSLRGPSYNEQFF. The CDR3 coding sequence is TGTGCCAGCAGCTTGAGGGGCCCGAGCTACAATGAGCAGTTCTTC.

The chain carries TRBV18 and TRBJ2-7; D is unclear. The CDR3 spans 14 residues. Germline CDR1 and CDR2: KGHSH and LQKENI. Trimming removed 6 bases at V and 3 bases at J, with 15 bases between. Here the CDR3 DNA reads TGTGCCAGCTCCCCATCGGTTCTTCTCTACGAGCAGTACTTC. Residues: CASSPSVLLYEQYF.

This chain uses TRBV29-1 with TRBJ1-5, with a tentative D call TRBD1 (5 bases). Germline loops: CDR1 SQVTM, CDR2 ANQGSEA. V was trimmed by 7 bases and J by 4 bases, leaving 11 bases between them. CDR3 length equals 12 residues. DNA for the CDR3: TGCAGCGCGGTAGAGGGGAATCAGCCCCAGCATTTT. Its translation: CSAVEGNQPQHF.

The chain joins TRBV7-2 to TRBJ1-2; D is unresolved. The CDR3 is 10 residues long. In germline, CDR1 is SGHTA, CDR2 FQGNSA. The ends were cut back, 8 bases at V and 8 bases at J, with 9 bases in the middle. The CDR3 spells CASGGWGYTF. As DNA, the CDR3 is TGTGCCAGCGGAGGGTGGGGCTACACCTTC.

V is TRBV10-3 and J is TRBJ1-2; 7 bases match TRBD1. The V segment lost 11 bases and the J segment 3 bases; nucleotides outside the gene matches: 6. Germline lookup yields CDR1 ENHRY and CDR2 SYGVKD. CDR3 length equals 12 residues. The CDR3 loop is CAASRGDYGYTF. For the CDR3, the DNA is TGTGCCGCGTCCAGGGGGGACTATGGCTACACCTTC.

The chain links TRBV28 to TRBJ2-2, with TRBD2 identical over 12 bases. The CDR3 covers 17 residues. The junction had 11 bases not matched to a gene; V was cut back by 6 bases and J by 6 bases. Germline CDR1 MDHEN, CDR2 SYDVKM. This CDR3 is CASRVLLAGGMAGELFF. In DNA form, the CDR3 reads TGTGCCAGCAGAGTCCTACTAGCGGGAGGAATGGCCGGGGAGCTGTTTTTT.

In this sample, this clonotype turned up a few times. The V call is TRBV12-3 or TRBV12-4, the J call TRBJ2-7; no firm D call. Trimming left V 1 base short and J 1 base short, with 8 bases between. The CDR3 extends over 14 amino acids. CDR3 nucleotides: TGTGCCAGCAGTTTAGGCCGGTTTTCCTACGAGCAGTACTTC. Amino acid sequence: CASSLGRFSYEQYF.

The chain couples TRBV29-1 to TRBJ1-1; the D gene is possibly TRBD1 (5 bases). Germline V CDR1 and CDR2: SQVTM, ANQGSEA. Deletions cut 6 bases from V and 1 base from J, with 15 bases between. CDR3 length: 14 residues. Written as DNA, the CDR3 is TGCAGCGTACGACAGCTAATAGGGAACACTGAAGCTTTCTTT. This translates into CSVRQLIGNTEAFF.

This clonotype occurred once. The CDR3 DNA sequence: TGTGCCAGCAGCCGGGACAGGGCCTCCTACGAGCAGTACTTC. This encodes CASSRDRASYEQYF. The chain uses TRBV3-1 and TRBJ2-7; 9 nucleotides agree with TRBD1. The V and J ends lost 4 bases and 0 bases, in that order; junction bases with no gene match: 1. CDR1 and CDR2 from the germline V gene are LGHDT and YNNKEL (reference sequence). The CDR3 extends over 14 amino acids.

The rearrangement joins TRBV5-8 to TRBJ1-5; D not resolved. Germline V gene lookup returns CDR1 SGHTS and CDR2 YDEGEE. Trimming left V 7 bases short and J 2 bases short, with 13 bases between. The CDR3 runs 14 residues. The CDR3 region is CASLVLPGNQPQHF. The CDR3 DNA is TGTGCCAGCCTGGTCCTCCCGGGCAATCAGCCCCAGCATTTT.

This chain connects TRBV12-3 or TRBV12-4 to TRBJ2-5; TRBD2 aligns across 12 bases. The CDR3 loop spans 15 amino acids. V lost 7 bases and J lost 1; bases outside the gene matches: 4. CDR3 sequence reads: CASTATSGGQETQYF. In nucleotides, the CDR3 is TGTGCCAGCACCGCGACTAGCGGGGGCCAAGAGACCCAGTACTTC.

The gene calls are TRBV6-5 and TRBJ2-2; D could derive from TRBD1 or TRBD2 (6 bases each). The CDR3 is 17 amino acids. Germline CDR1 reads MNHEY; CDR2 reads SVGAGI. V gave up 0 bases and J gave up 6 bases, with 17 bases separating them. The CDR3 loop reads CASSYSTGPGVPGELFF. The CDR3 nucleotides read TGTGCCAGCAGTTACTCGACAGGTCCGGGGGTTCCCGGGGAGCTGTTTTTT.

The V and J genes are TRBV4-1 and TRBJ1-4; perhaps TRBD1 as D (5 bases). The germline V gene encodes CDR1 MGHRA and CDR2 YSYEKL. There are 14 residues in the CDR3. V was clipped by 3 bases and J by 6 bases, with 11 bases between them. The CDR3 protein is CASSQRGFDEKLFF. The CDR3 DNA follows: TGCGCCAGCAGCCAGCGGGGGTTTGATGAAAAACTGTTTTTT.

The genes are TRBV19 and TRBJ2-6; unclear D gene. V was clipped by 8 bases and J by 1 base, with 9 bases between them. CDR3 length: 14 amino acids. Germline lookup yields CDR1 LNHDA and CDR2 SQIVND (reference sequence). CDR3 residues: CASRAVSGANVLTF. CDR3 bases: TGTGCCAGTCGGGCGGTTTCTGGGGCCAACGTCCTGACTTTC.

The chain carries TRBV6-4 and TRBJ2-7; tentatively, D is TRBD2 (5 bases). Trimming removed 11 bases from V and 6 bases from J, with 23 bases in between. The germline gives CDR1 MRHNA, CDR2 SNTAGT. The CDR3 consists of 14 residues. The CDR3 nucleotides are TGTGCCGGAAAGAGGACTCCAGAGGTTTGCGAGCAGTACTTC. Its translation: CAGKRTPEVCEQYF.

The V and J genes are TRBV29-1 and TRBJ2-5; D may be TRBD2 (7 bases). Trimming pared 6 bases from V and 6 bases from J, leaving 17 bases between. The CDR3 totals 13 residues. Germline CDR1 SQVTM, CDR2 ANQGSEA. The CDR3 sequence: CSVRGGGRKTQYF. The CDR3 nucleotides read TGCAGCGTGCGAGGGGGGGGCCGGAAGACCCAGTACTTC.

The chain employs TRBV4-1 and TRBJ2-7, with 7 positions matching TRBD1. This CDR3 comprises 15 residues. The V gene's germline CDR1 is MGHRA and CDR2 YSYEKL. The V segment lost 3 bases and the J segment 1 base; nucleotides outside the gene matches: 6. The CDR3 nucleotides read TGCGCCAGCAGCCAGAGACAGGGCCCATCCTACGAGCAGTACTTC. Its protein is CASSQRQGPSYEQYF.

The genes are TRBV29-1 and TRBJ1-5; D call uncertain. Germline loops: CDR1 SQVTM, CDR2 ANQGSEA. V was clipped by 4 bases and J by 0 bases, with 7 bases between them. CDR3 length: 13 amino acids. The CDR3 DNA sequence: TGCAGCGTTGCGGGCAGTAGCAATCAGCCCCAGCATTTT. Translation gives CSVAGSSNQPQHF.

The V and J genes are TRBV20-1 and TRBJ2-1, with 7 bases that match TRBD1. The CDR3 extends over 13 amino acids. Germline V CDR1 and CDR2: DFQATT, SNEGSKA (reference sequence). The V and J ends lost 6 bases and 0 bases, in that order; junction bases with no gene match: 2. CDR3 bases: TGCAGTGCAGAGGGGGCCTCCTACAATGAGCAGTTCTTC. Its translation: CSAEGASYNEQFF.

The CDR3 protein is CASRPDRDGYTF. Here the CDR3 DNA reads TGTGCCAGCAGACCTGACAGGGATGGCTACACCTTC. The chain is built from TRBV7-7 and TRBJ1-2; 7 bases match TRBD1. The CDR3 is made up of 12 amino acids. The ends lost 6 bases at V and 6 bases at J; junction bases unmatched: 4. From germline, CDR1 is SSHAT and CDR2 FNYEAQ (reference sequence).

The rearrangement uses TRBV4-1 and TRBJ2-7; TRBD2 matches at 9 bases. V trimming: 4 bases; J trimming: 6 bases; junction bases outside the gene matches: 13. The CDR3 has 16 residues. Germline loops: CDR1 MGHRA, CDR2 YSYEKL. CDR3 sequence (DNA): TGCGCCAGCAGCCGAAGTGTAGGCGGGAGGGCTGGCGAGCAGTACTTC. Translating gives CASSRSVGGRAGEQYF.

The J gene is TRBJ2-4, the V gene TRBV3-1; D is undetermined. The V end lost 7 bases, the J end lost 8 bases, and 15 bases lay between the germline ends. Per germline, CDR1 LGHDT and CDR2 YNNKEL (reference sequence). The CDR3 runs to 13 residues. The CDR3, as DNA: TGTGCCAGCACCCGGACCCCGAGTGACATTCAGTACTTC. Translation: CASTRTPSDIQYF. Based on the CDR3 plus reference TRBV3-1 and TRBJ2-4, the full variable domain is DTAVSQTPKYLVTQMGNDKSIKCEQNLGHDTMYWYKQDSKKFLKIMFSYNNKELIINETVPNRFSPKSPDKAHLNLHINSLELGDSAVYFCASTRTPSDIQYFGAGTRLSVL.

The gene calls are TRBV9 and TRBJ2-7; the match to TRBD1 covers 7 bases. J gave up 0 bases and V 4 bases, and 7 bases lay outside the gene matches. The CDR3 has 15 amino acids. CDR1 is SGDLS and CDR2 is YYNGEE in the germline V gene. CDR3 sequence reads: CASSIGQGVSYEQYF. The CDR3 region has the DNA TGTGCCAGCAGCATCGGGCAGGGGGTCTCCTACGAGCAGTACTTC.

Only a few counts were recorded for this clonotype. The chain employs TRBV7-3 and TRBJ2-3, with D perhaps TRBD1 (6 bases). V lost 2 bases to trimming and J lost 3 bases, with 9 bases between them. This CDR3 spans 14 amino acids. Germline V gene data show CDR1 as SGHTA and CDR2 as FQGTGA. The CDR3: CASSLQGKTDTQYF. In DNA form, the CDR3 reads TGTGCCAGCAGCTTACAGGGGAAGACAGATACGCAGTATTTT.

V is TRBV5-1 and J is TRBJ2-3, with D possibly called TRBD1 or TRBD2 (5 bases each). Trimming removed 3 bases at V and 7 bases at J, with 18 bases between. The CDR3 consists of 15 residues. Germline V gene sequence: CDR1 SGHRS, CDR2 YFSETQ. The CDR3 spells CASSSFGDPGNTQYF. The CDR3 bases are TGCGCCAGCAGCTCGTTCGGGGATCCAGGGAATACGCAGTATTTT.